This T cell receptor (beta chain) was sequenced during a study of T cell repertoires in ileal Crohn's disease. On the study more broadly: About half received postoperative treatment, roughly ten with thiopurines and about 20 anti-TNF.

Each sample's TCRB immunosequencing used around 500 nanograms of biopsy DNA. Only in-frame clones appear in the TCRdb table, and some are missing; sequencing was by immunoSEQ multiplex PCR. The table has approximately 14,000 clones, roughly 79% seen once. The CDR3 sequence is 13 residues long. V lost 3 bases and J 2 bases, leaving 7 bases between the germline ends. Looked up from germline, CDR1 is SGHTA and CDR2 is FQGNSA. The time point was: neoterminal ileum biopsy at postoperative endoscopy, about 6 months after surgery. The TCR was taken from an adult with Crohn's disease. What was sequenced was ileal tissue. The J gene is TRBJ1-1, the V gene TRBV7-2; D call uncertain. The CDR3 here is CASSFSGNTEAFF. In DNA form, the CDR3 reads TGTGCCAGCAGCTTCTCCGGTAACACTGAAGCTTTCTTT.